This T cell receptor beta chain was captured in a study of control samples from healthy donors and cancer patients. Data came from immunoSEQ multiplex PCR; TCRdb stores just in-frame clones and leaves some out. The repertoire consists of more than 110,000 clones, with about 85% occurring once and the leading ten covering approximately 9%. Germline V CDR1 and CDR2: MNHEY, SMNVEV (reference sequence). V dropped 2 bases and J dropped 4; count of bases not matched to a gene: 6. The CDR3 covers 15 residues. Sequences were obtained from blood. The chain employs TRBV27 and TRBJ2-3; 7 bases fit TRBD2. This clonotype was obtained from a woman aged 30 to 39 in good health. CDR3 DNA: TGTGCCAGCAGTTTACTAGCGGCTGGCTCAGATACGCAGTATTTT. Protein: CASSLLAAGSDTQYF.